The clone carrying this T cell receptor (beta chain) appeared a single time. This sample is part of a study of cytomegalovirus exposure and HLA in healthy donors. Across the study: A data release that came early held some 79 million unique TCRs from HLA-typed donors.

Germline V gene lookup returns CDR1 SGHTA and CDR2 FQGTGA. Trimming shortened V by 5 bases and J by 2 bases, and 9 bases separated the two germline ends. This CDR3 is built from 13 residues. The PCR ran on 60 Vbeta and 13 Jbeta primers. Clones were sequenced by immunoSEQ multiplex PCR, and TCRdb holds only the in-frame ones, with some missing. The sample carries over 150,000 clones, around 68% recorded once. This clonotype was sampled from a man aged 45-65 years in good health and CMV-seronegative. The chain recombines TRBV7-3 with TRBJ2-5; the D is unclear. The sample taken for sequencing was PBMCs. The chain's CDR3 is CASSVTSQETQYF. The CDR3 DNA is TGTGCCAGCAGCGTGACAAGTCAAGAGACCCAGTACTTC.